These 11 T cell receptor beta chains originate from one sample sequenced in a study of regulatory T cells in long-lasting Graves disease. In building TCR beta libraries, iRepertoire HTBI primers were used together with Arm-PCR of CDR3 regions. From the multiplex PCR reads, TCRdb called clonotypes with MiXCR, one entry per CDR3 protein. This sample has roughly 420,000 distinct CDR3 sequences, with about 15% found just once. Indicated time point: newly diagnosed GD, antithyroid drugs for less than 3 months. PBMCs provided the RNA from which the TCR library was made. The same sample was also studied in work on T cells in Graves' hyperthyroidism and ophthalmopathy.

This sample comprised peripheral blood mononuclear cells (PBMCs), obtained at new diagnosis, from a patient treated with antithyroid drugs. The origin of the receptors is a woman between 50 and 59 years old with Graves disease.

This clonotype was found many times. This sequence joins TRBV7-9 and TRBJ2-1, with D tentatively TRBD1 (6 bases). CDR3 length: 14 amino acids. Trimming took off 2 bases at V and 7 bases at J, with 12 bases between the two ends. Germline CDR1 SEHNR, CDR2 FQNEAQ (reference sequence). The chain's CDR3 is CASSLRYRENEQFF. CDR3 bases: TGTGCCAGCAGCTTAAGGTACAGGGAAAATGAGCAGTTCTTC.

Only a few counts were recorded for this clonotype. The chain has TRBV28 and TRBJ2-7; 7 bases line up with TRBD1. With V trimmed by 5 bases and J by 3 bases, 7 bases remained unmatched. The germline CDR1 and CDR2 sequences are MDHEN and SYDVKM. The length of the CDR3 is 14 residues. The CDR3 sequence is CASSRLDRDYEQYF. CDR3 nucleotides: TGTGCCAGCAGTCGTCTTGACAGGGACTACGAGCAGTACTTC. Variable domain in full (rest from reference TRBV28 and TRBJ2-7): DVKVTQSSRYLVKRTGEKVFLECVQDMDHENMFWYRQDPGLGLRLIYFSYDVKMKEKGDIPEGYSVSREKKERFSLILESASTNQTSMYLCASSRLDRDYEQYFGPGTRLTVT.

This clonotype was seen ten or more times. The rearrangement joins TRBV5-1 to TRBJ2-3, with D possibly TRBD1 on 6 matching bases. Germline CDR1 is SGHRS and CDR2 is YFSETQ. CDR3 length: 16 residues. V was cut by 7 bases and J by 8 bases, with 26 bases left in between. Here the CDR3 reads CASAPNRAGVQGTQYF. CDR3 sequence (DNA): TGCGCCAGCGCTCCTAACAGGGCCGGGGTTCAGGGTACGCAGTATTTT.

This clonotype came up a few times. The chain couples TRBV5-1 to TRBJ1-2; TRBD1 aligns across 8 bases. The junction had 7 bases not matched to a gene; V was cut back by 4 bases and J by 5 bases. Germline V gives CDR1 SGHRS, CDR2 YFSETQ. CDR3 length equals 14 residues. In DNA form, the CDR3 reads TGCGCCAGCAGCACCGGACAGGGCCATTATGGCTACACCTTC. Its translation: CASSTGQGHYGYTF.

This clonotype appeared many times. V and J are TRBV12-3 or TRBV12-4 and TRBJ1-2, with 8 bases matching TRBD1. With 10 bases clipped from V and 8 bases from J, the junction kept 21 bases outside the gene matches. The CDR3 is 16 residues long. CDR3: CATKLSAGGGSRGYTF. The CDR3 DNA sequence: TGTGCCACCAAACTTTCAGCAGGGGGCGGAAGTCGCGGCTACACCTTC.

This clonotype was found a few times. A clone one base away is much larger, so this may be a read error. The chain joins TRBV11-2 to TRBJ2-5; 8 nucleotides match TRBD2. Gene TRBJ2-1 matches the end of the DNA better, so the J call may be wrong. Germline V lookup: CDR1 SGHAT, CDR2 FQNNGV. The length of the CDR3 is 15 residues. In DNA, the CDR3 is TGTGCCAGCGGGCTTACGGGAGGGCCTACAAATGAGCAGTTCTTC. Translation gives CASGLTGGPTNEQFF.

This clonotype was seen at least ten times. The chain carries TRBV20-1 and TRBJ2-7; D might be TRBD1 (6 bases). The CDR3 contains 15 residues. Deletions cut 0 bases from V and 6 bases from J, with 18 bases between. Germline assignment: CDR1 DFQATT and CDR2 SNEGSKA (reference sequence). This chain's CDR3 is CSAREPGELMREQYF. In DNA form, the CDR3 reads TGCAGTGCTAGAGAGCCAGGGGAGCTGATGCGCGAGCAGTACTTC.

V gene TRBV18 combines with J gene TRBJ2-4; no definite D call. The V end lost 0 bases, the J end lost 1 base, and 7 bases lay between the germline ends. CDR1 and CDR2 from the germline V gene are KGHSH and LQKENI. The CDR3 length is 15 residues. CDR3 residues: CASSPPSEAKNIQYF. As DNA, the CDR3 is TGTGCCAGCTCACCACCCTCAGAGGCCAAAAACATTCAGTACTTC.

This clonotype has ten or more counts. The gene calls are TRBV11-2 and TRBJ1-6, with D unclear. This CDR3 spans 11 amino acids. Trimming cost V 3 bases and J 10 bases, with 4 bases left between them. The germline V gene has CDR1 SGHAT and CDR2 FQNNGV. CDR3 loop: CASSFKSPLHF. Here the CDR3 DNA reads TGTGCCAGCAGCTTCAAATCACCCCTCCACTTT.

This clonotype has a count of ten or more. The CDR3 reads CASQEVRGNTEAFF. The CDR3 DNA reads TGTGCCAGCCAAGAAGTACGGGGCAACACTGAAGCTTTCTTT. The chain carries TRBV6-2 or TRBV6-3 and TRBJ1-1, with a possible D match to TRBD1 (5 bases). V was trimmed by 8 bases and J by 2 bases, leaving 15 bases between them. The CDR3 runs 14 residues. Germline V gene sequence: CDR1 MNHEY, CDR2 SVGEGT.

This clonotype was detected many times. The J gene is TRBJ2-1, the V gene TRBV6-2 or TRBV6-3; 10 positions match TRBD2. V was clipped by 2 bases and J by 6 bases; unmatched bases: 4. The CDR3 totals 15 residues. Germline CDR1 MNHEY, CDR2 SVGEGT. The chain's CDR3 is CASSYGASGSNEQFF. The DNA for the CDR3 is TGTGCCAGCAGTTACGGGGCTAGCGGGAGCAATGAGCAGTTCTTC.